This T cell receptor beta chain was retrieved from a study of cytomegalovirus exposure and HLA in healthy donors. A note on this clone: The antigen is undetermined.

Among the 110 or so subjects of the validation cohort, separate from the roughly 600-subject first cohort, were the donors. Profiled with immunoSEQ multiplex PCR; TCRdb holds only in-frame clones, not every one. The data contain roughly 48,000 clones, just over 85% of them seen just once; the ten biggest clones take up about 6.7%. Regarding the study as a whole: Among TCR beta chains, those listed as cytomegalovirus-associated numbered approximately 150.

The V gene end was trimmed by 5 bases and the J gene end by 0 bases; junction bases not matched to a gene: 6. The germline V gene has CDR1 MDHEN and CDR2 SYDVKM. This CDR3 has 18 residues. The J gene is TRBJ2-6, the V gene TRBV28, with 11 positions matching TRBD1. This clonotype was sampled from a woman in her 30s in good health and CMV-seronegative. The sequencing sample was made of PBMCs. CDR3 sequence reads: CASSLPGTGGSGANVLTF. The DNA of the CDR3 is TGTGCCAGCAGTCTACCTGGGACAGGGGGCTCTGGGGCCAACGTCCTGACTTTC.